This entry lists 24 T cell receptor beta chains sequenced from one sample in a study of blood T cell repertoires in COVID-19. Sequencing was performed with immunoSEQ multiplex PCR; in TCRdb, only in-frame clones are kept and a portion is missing. The profile shows tens of thousands of clones, over 75% of them singletons. The material sequenced was peripheral blood. The source of these receptors is a human donor with active COVID-19. The donor label of this sample is uncertain.

The genes are TRBV30 and TRBJ2-1; D is perhaps TRBD1 (6 bases). Germline V lookup: CDR1 GTSNPN, CDR2 SVGIG (reference sequence). The CDR3 is 15 residues long. The V and J ends lost 2 bases and 4 bases respectively, with 15 bases between them. This CDR3 reads CAWSQKQGLYNEQFF. The CDR3 coding sequence is TGTGCCTGGAGTCAAAAACAGGGATTGTACAATGAGCAGTTCTTC.

This sequence joins TRBV7-6 and TRBJ1-3; D not certain. The germline V gene encodes CDR1 SGHVS and CDR2 FNYEAQ. The CDR3 is made up of 14 amino acids. Trimming pared 0 bases from V and 1 base from J, leaving 4 bases between. CDR3: CASSLAGSGNTIYF. DNA of the CDR3: TGTGCCAGCAGCTTAGCCGGGTCTGGAAACACCATATATTTT.

The chain combines TRBV12-3 or TRBV12-4 with TRBJ1-2; D is ambiguous. CDR3 size: 12 residues. The V end lost 3 bases, the J end lost 5 bases, and 7 bases lay between the germline ends. The CDR3 region is CASSFRSYGYTF. As DNA, the CDR3 is TGTGCCAGCAGTTTCAGATCTTATGGCTACACCTTC.

This chain connects TRBV4-2 to TRBJ2-3; the D gene is possibly TRBD2 (6 bases). V was cut by 6 bases and J by 4 bases, with 14 bases left in between. Germline-derived CDR1 and CDR2 are LGHNA and YNFKEQ. The CDR3 extends over 14 amino acids. The DNA of the CDR3 is TGTGCCAGCAGGAAGGCGGGGTGGGCAGATACGCAGTATTTT. Protein product: CASRKAGWADTQYF.

CDR3 residues: CASSSGGSNEKLFF. In DNA form, the CDR3 reads TGTGCCAGCAGTTCCGGGGGATCTAATGAAAAACTGTTTTTT. This chain joins TRBV6-5 and TRBJ1-4, with a tentative D call TRBD1 (5 bases). Trimming removed 4 bases at V and 3 bases at J, with 9 bases between. The CDR3 totals 14 residues. Germline CDR1 and CDR2: MNHEY and SVGAGI.

The chain recombines TRBV9 with TRBJ2-3, with D tentatively TRBD1 (5 bases). V was pared by 4 bases and J by 0 bases, with 15 bases between. This CDR3 has 16 amino acids. Looked up from germline, CDR1 is SGDLS and CDR2 is YYNGEE. In DNA, the CDR3 is TGTGCCAGCAGCCCTGGGGCCTACCCTAGCACAGATACGCAGTATTTT. Translation gives CASSPGAYPSTDTQYF.

The chain combines TRBV5-6 with TRBJ1-1; D perhaps matches TRBD1 (5 bases). CDR3 length equals 15 residues. Germline loops: CDR1 SGHDT, CDR2 YYEEEE. Trimming left V 7 bases short and J 2 bases short, with 18 bases between. CDR3 DNA: TGTGCCAGCTCCACTACAGGAAGGGGAAACACTGAAGCTTTCTTT. Amino acid sequence: CASSTTGRGNTEAFF.

The chain links TRBV7-6 to TRBJ2-6; 12 bases match TRBD1. CDR3 length: 22 residues. The germline V gene has CDR1 SGHVS and CDR2 FNYEAQ. Germline trimming cut 5 bases from V and 0 bases from J; bases unmatched to any gene: 17. Here the CDR3 reads CASSPRTYRDRGLHSGANVLTF. The CDR3 DNA reads as TGTGCCAGCAGCCCAAGAACTTACCGGGACAGGGGGCTTCACTCTGGGGCCAACGTCCTGACTTTC.

The V call is TRBV3-1 (or the pseudogene TRBV3-2), the J call TRBJ2-1; D gene unclear. Germline V CDR1 and CDR2: LGHDT, YNNKEL (reference sequence). Trimming removed 1 base at V and 4 bases at J, with 8 bases between. This CDR3 has 14 amino acids. CDR3 residues: CASSQVGRYNEQFF. CDR3 coding DNA: TGTGCCAGCAGCCAAGTCGGCAGGTACAATGAGCAGTTCTTC.

V usage is TRBV2 and J usage is TRBJ1-1; weak D call: TRBD1 (5 bases). V shed 7 bases and J shed 0 bases, with 9 bases lying between them. Germline CDR1 and CDR2: SNHLY and FYNNEI. The CDR3 extends over 13 amino acids. This chain's CDR3 is CASNRQMNTEAFF. DNA for the CDR3: TGTGCCAGCAACAGGCAGATGAACACTGAAGCTTTCTTT.

The gene calls are TRBV19 and TRBJ1-3, with unresolved D. Germline CDR1 LNHDA, CDR2 SQIVND (reference sequence). Deletions cut 5 bases from V and 4 bases from J, with 6 bases between. CDR3 size: 12 residues. The CDR3 here is CASSPQGNTIYF. CDR3 DNA sequence: TGTGCCAGTAGTCCACAGGGAAACACCATATATTTT.

J is TRBJ2-2 and V is TRBV6-2 or TRBV6-3; 11 bases agree with TRBD2. Germline V CDR1 and CDR2: MNHEY, SVGEGT. The CDR3 runs 16 residues. V dropped 4 bases and J dropped 6; count of bases not matched to a gene: 7. The CDR3 sequence is CASSLTSGGPPGELFF. The CDR3 DNA is TGTGCCAGCAGTTTAACTAGCGGGGGCCCTCCCGGGGAGCTGTTTTTT.

This clone was seen a handful of times. The chain carries TRBV27 and TRBJ1-2; no definite D call. V was shortened by 0 bases and J by 1 base, with 6 bases between the two germline ends. Germline V lookup: CDR1 MNHEY, CDR2 SMNVEV (reference sequence). The CDR3 has 14 amino acids. CDR3 nucleotides: TGTGCCAGCAGTTTATCATGGAGTAACTATGGCTACACCTTC. Its protein product is CASSLSWSNYGYTF.

This sequence joins TRBV24-1 and TRBJ2-1; TRBD1 aligns across 7 bases. CDR1 and CDR2 from the germline V gene are KGHDR and SFDVKD. With 7 bases clipped from V and 7 bases from J, the junction kept 9 bases outside the gene matches. The CDR3 consists of 14 residues. For the CDR3, the DNA is TGTGCCACCAGCAGAGGGGGCCGGTTAAATGAGCAGTTCTTC. Protein: CATSRGGRLNEQFF.

The chain recombines TRBV7-9 with TRBJ2-5; 9 positions agree with TRBD2. Germline assignment: CDR1 SEHNR and CDR2 FQNEAQ (reference sequence). The V segment lost 3 bases and the J segment 5 bases; nucleotides outside the gene matches: 10. The CDR3 is made up of 16 amino acids. DNA of the CDR3: TGTGCCAGCAGCTTCGGTATAGCGGGGGAGGTCGAGACCCAGTACTTC. Its protein is CASSFGIAGEVETQYF.

V usage is TRBV7-9 and J usage is TRBJ1-1; D possibly corresponds to TRBD1 (6 bases). The CDR3 is made up of 15 amino acids. V dropped 6 bases and J dropped 1 base, with 15 bases sitting between them. Germline CDR1 reads SEHNR; CDR2 reads FQNEAQ (reference sequence). The CDR3 DNA follows: TGTGCCAGCAGTTACCAAACAGGGACGAACACTGAAGCTTTCTTT. Protein product: CASSYQTGTNTEAFF. The variable domain in full, completed from reference TRBV7-9 and TRBJ1-1, reads DTGVSQNPRHKITKRGQNVTFRCDPISEHNRLYWYRQTLGQGPEFLTYFQNEAQLEKSRLLSDRFSAERPKGSFSTLEIQRTEQGDSAMYLCASSYQTGTNTEAFFGQGTRLTVV.

The genes are TRBV19 and TRBJ2-1; the D gene is possibly TRBD1 (6 bases). Germline V lookup: CDR1 LNHDA, CDR2 SQIVND (reference sequence). The CDR3 extends over 15 amino acids. Trimming removed 1 base at V and 9 bases at J, with 16 bases between. The DNA of the CDR3 is TGTGCCAGTAGTATAGTCCAGGGGTCTTACGGTGAGCAGTTCTTC. Translation: CASSIVQGSYGEQFF.

The chain recombines TRBV19 with TRBJ2-3, with D possibly being TRBD1 (6 bases). With 3 bases removed from V and 5 bases from J, the gap between germline ends came to 15 bases. The CDR3 runs 15 residues. Germline lookup yields CDR1 LNHDA and CDR2 SQIVND (reference sequence). As DNA, the CDR3 is TGTGCCAGTAGTATGGGGTCAGGGGTTAGAGATACGCAGTATTTT. Its protein product is CASSMGSGVRDTQYF.

The V gene is TRBV14, the J gene TRBJ2-5, with 8 positions matching TRBD1. This CDR3 has 13 residues. With V trimmed by 2 bases and J by 7 bases, 3 bases remained unmatched. Germline V lookup: CDR1 SGHDN, CDR2 FVKESK. The chain's CDR3 is CASSQLTGGTQYF. For the CDR3, the DNA is TGTGCCAGCAGCCAACTCACAGGGGGGACCCAGTACTTC. Supplemented by reference TRBV14 and TRBJ2-5, the full variable domain reads EAGVTQFPSHSVIEKGQTVTLRCDPISGHDNLYWYRRVMGKEIKFLLHFVKESKQDESGMPNNRFLAERTGGTYSTLKVQPAELEDSGVYFCASSQLTGGTQYFGPGTRLLVL.

This chain connects TRBV12-3 or TRBV12-4 to TRBJ1-2, with 7 bases matching TRBD1. Losses at the gene ends were 6 bases for V and 7 bases for J; bases not matched to a gene: 2. The CDR3 has 11 residues. CDR3 bases: TGTGCCAGCAGGTACAGGGGTGGCTACACCTTC. This gives the protein CASRYRGGYTF.

The J gene is TRBJ1-4, the V gene TRBV6-1; D ambiguous. The CDR3 is 14 residues long. Trimming removed 2 bases from V and 0 bases from J, with 4 bases in between. In germline, CDR1 is MNHNS, CDR2 SASEGT. The CDR3 loop reads CASSERATNEKLFF. In DNA, the CDR3 is TGTGCCAGCAGTGAACGGGCAACTAATGAAAAACTGTTTTTT.

The V call is TRBV10-1, the J call TRBJ2-1; 8 nucleotides match TRBD2. The CDR3 runs 16 residues. Per germline, CDR1 WNHNN and CDR2 SYGVQD (reference sequence). The junction had 5 bases not matched to a gene; V was cut back by 4 bases and J by 0 bases. CDR3 loop: CASSVRGGHSYNEQFF. CDR3 DNA: TGCGCCAGCAGTGTTCGGGGGGGCCACTCCTACAATGAGCAGTTCTTC.

CDR3 amino acids: CASSSVGNQPQHF. The CDR3 region has the DNA TGTGCCAGCAGCTCTGTAGGCAATCAGCCCCAGCATTTT. This chain uses TRBV11-2 with TRBJ1-5; D ambiguous. This CDR3 contains 13 residues. Germline V gene sequence: CDR1 SGHAT, CDR2 FQNNGV. The V end was cut by 4 bases, the J end by 2 bases, with 6 bases between.

This CDR3 is CASGLAGGHEQFF. For the CDR3, the DNA is TGTGCCTCTGGGCTAGCGGGGGGGCATGAGCAGTTCTTC. J is TRBJ2-1 and V is TRBV10-3; 12 bases are shared with TRBD2. This CDR3 is 13 amino acids long. Germline V gives CDR1 ENHRY, CDR2 SYGVKD. With V trimmed by 11 bases and J by 8 bases, 7 bases remained unmatched.